This T cell receptor beta chain was sequenced in a study of radiotherapy plus CTLA-4 blockade in lung cancer. The study's findings and limits: Some TCR clones had been derived from tumors. These clones expanded in peripheral blood after radiotherapy plus ipilimumab. Response was reportedly best predicted by early blood T cell clone dynamics, with interferon-beta.

Patients with chemo-refractory metastatic non-small-cell lung cancer received focal radiation plus CTLA-4 blockade with ipilimumab. As for this clone: Its antigen remains unidentified.

Sequencing was performed with immunoSEQ multiplex PCR; in TCRdb, only in-frame clones are kept and a portion is missing. The sample shows about 83,000 clones, more than 60% of them seen only once. The receptor's source is a human donor with non-small cell lung cancer who had a partial response to radiotherapy plus ipilimumab. Some clones in this sample may be carry-over from other donors' samples. Material: peripheral blood, obtained from a patient treated with radiotherapy plus ipilimumab.

The CDR3 sequence: CASSSMGTGDDGYTF. DNA of the CDR3: TGTGCCAGCAGCTCCATGGGGACAGGGGATGATGGCTACACCTTC. The rearrangement links TRBV7-2 to TRBJ1-2; 10 nucleotides align to TRBD1. The CDR3 is 15 residues long. Germline V CDR1 and CDR2: SGHTA, FQGNSA. V trimming: 4 bases; J trimming: 6 bases; junction bases outside the gene matches: 8. The variable domain in full, with the rest retrieved from reference TRBV7-2 and TRBJ1-2, is GAGVSQSPSNKVTEKGKDVELRCDPISGHTALYWYRQSLGQGLEFLIYFQGNSAPDKSGLPSDRFSAERTGGSVSTLTIQRTQQEDSAVYLCASSSMGTGDDGYTFGSGTRLTVV.